This T cell receptor beta chain stems from a study of control samples from healthy donors and cancer patients. V was cut by 4 bases and J by 4 bases, with 11 bases left in between. Per the germline V gene, CDR1 is LGHNA and CDR2 is YSLEER. This CDR3 is 14 amino acids long. Here immunoSEQ multiplex PCR was the method, and the copy in TCRdb shows in-frame clones only, minus some. The sample includes tens of thousands of clones, 75% to 85% of them seen just once. In its sample, this clone was seen a few times. Sample: blood. The TCR comes from a man in his 60s in good health. This chain uses TRBV4-3 with TRBJ1-3, with a weak D call TRBD1 (6 bases). CDR3 loop: CASSPQGRGNTIYF. CDR3 nucleotide sequence: TGCGCCAGCAGCCCTCAGGGGAGAGGAAACACCATATATTTT.